This T cell receptor beta chain was recovered during a study of CD8 T cells in ankylosing spondylitis. Points from the study as a whole: Both synovial fluid and blood in reactive arthritis had previously been reported to carry some motif variants. There was reportedly significant enrichment of clones that were disease-linked in matched ankylosing spondylitis synovial fluid. Fewer than ten highly homologous variants made up a TCR beta motif that seemed to typify ankylosing spondylitis blood. Clones linked to disease, bearing a CD8+ phenotype, were relatively rare in peripheral blood.

This CDR3 is 17 amino acids long. With V trimmed by 3 bases and J by 7 bases, 13 bases remained unmatched. The germline V gene encodes CDR1 SGHNT and CDR2 YENEEA. Of note for this clonotype: Its cognate antigen is unknown.

Preparation of TCR beta libraries was done by quantitative 5'-RACE with molecular barcodes. MiXCR was run by TCRdb on the 5' RACE reads, yielding one entry per CDR3 protein. The sample lists 400,000 or so distinct CDR3 sequences; roughly 26% were seen once. Sequencing used blood, either unsorted or a sorted T cell fraction (not recorded which). The chain employs TRBV11-3 and TRBJ2-1, with TRBD2 matching over 9 bases. The clonotype originates from a male donor with ankylosing spondylitis. The CDR3 DNA sequence: TGTGCCAGCAGCTTGTTTAGCGGGAGCAAGTTTTTGAATGAGCAGTTCTTC. It codes for CASSLFSGSKFLNEQFF. The full variable domain, completed using reference TRBV11-3 and TRBJ2-1, is EAGVVQSPRYKIIEKKQPVAFWCNPISGHNTLYWYLQNLGQGPELLIRYENEEAVDDSQLPKDRFSAERLKGVDSTLKIQPAELGDSAVYLCASSLFSGSKFLNEQFFGPGTRLTVL.